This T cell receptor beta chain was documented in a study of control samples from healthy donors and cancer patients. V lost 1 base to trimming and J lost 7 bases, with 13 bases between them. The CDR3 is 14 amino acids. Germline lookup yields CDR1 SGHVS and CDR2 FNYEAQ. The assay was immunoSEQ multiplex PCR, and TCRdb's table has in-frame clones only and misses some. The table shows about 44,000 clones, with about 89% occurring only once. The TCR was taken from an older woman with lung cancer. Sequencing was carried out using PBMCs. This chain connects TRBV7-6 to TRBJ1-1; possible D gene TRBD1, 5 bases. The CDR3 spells CASSLGGAGVEAFF. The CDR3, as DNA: TGTGCCAGCAGCTTAGGAGGGGCCGGAGTTGAAGCTTTCTTT.